This TCR beta chain stems from a study of molecular identifiers for immune sequencing clone quantification. Findings and caveats of the study: It was shown that clones above 20 RNA copies held over 98% of effector molecules, but under 1% in naive cells.

With regard to this clonotype: The antigen is unknown.

Bulk TCR libraries were made with methods that had been previously described and with listed TCR primers. TCRdb itself ran the PCR reads through MiXCR, one entry per CDR3 protein. The sample has more than 300,000 distinct CDR3 sequences, over 20% seen once; the top ten hold approximately 0.84%. Sorted cell numbers of roughly 20,000 to 1,100,000, with 10%, 30% or 50% RNA, served as input for naive CD8 libraries. Germline V gene sequence: CDR1 SEHNR, CDR2 FQNEAQ (reference sequence). V lost 0 bases to trimming and J lost 4 bases, with 17 bases between them. CDR3 length: 17 residues. The sample comprised naive CD8+ T cells from blood, with Jurkat cell RNA spiked in. Subset here: FACS-sorted CD8+CD4-CCR7+CD45RA+ naive T cells. The V call is TRBV7-9, the J call TRBJ2-3, with D possibly TRBD1 on 5 matching bases. This receptor was obtained from a human donor in good health. Some libraries in this study had Jurkat cell RNA spiked in. CDR3 loop: CASSLALGQGLSDTQYF. The CDR3 nucleotides read TGTGCCAGCAGCTTAGCTCTTGGGCAGGGATTGTCAGATACGCAGTATTTT.